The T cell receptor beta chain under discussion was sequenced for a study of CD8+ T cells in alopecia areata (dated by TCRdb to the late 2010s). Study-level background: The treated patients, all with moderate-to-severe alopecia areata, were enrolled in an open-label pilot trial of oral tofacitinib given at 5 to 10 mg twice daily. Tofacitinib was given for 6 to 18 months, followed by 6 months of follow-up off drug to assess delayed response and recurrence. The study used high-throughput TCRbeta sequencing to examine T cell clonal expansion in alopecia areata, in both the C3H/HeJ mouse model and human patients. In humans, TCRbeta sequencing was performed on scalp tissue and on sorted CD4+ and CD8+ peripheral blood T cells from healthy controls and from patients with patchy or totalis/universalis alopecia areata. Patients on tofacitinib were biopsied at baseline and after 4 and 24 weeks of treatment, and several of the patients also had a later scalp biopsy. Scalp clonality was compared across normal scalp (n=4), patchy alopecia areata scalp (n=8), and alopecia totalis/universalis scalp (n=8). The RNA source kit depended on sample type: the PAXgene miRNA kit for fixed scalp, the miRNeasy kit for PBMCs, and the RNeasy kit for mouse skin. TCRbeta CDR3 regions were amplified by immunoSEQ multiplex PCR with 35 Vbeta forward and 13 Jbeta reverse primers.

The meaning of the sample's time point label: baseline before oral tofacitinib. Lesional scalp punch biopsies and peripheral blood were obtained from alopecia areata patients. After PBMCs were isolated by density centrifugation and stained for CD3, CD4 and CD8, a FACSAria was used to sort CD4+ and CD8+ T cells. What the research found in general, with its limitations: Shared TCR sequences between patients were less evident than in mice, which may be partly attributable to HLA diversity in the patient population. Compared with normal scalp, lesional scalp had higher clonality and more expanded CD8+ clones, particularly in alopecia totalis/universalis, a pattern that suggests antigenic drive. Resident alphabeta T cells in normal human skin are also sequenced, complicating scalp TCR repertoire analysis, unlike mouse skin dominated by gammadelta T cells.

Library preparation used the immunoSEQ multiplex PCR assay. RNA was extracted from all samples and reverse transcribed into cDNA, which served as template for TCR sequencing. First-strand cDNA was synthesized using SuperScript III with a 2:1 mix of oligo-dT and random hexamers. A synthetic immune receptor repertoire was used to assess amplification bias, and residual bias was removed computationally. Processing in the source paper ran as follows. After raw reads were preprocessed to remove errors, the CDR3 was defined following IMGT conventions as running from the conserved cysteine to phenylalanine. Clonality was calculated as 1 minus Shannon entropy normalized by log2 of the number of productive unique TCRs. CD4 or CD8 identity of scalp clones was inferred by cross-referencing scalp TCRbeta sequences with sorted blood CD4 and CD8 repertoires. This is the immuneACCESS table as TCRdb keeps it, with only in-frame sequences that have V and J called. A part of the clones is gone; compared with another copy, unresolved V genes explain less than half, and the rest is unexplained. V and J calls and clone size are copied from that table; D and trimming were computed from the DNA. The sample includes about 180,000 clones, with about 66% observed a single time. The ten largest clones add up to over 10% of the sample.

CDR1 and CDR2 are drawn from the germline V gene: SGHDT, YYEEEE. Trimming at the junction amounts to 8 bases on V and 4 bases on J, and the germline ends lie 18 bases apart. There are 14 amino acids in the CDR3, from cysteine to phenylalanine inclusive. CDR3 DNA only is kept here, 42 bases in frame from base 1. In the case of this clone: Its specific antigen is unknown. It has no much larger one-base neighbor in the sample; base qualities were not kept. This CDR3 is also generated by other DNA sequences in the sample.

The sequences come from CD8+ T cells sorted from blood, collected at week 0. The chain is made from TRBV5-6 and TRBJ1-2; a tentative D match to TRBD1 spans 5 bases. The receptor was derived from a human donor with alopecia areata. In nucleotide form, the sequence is TGTGCCAGTAGCCCGGGGACTTTTAGCTATGGCTACACCTTC. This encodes CASSPGTFSYGYTF.